The 16 T cell receptor beta chains in this list originate from one sample, sequenced in a study of shared clonotypes between healthy human individuals. Here immunoSEQ multiplex PCR was the method, and the copy in TCRdb shows in-frame clones only, minus some. The sample has over a million clones, around 75% seen once. The sequenced sample was memory CD4+ T cells sorted from blood. As for subset: CD45RA-negative fraction. The origin of the receptors is a man aged 18 to 29 in good health.

J is TRBJ1-6 and V is TRBV4-1, with 8 bases aligning to TRBD1. The CDR3 loop spans 15 amino acids. Looked up from germline, CDR1 is MGHRA and CDR2 is YSYEKL. V trimming: 1 base; J trimming: 10 bases; junction bases outside the gene matches: 6. The DNA of the CDR3 is TGCGCCAGCAGCCAAGTGGCACAGGGGGAATCACCCCTCCACTTT. It specifies CASSQVAQGESPLHF.

The V and J genes are TRBV6-1 and TRBJ1-2; D is possibly TRBD1 (5 bases). The CDR3 is 13 residues long. Germline V gives CDR1 MNHNS, CDR2 SASEGT. The V end lost 8 bases, the J end lost 7 bases, and 17 bases lay between the germline ends. The CDR3 sequence: CASRGGEVLGYTF. The CDR3 bases are TGTGCCAGCCGTGGAGGGGAGGTTCTTGGCTACACCTTC.

The J gene is TRBJ2-3, the V gene TRBV5-1; D is possibly TRBD1 (6 bases). Germline loops: CDR1 SGHRS, CDR2 YFSETQ. Trimming shortened V by 3 bases and J by 2 bases, and 13 bases separated the two germline ends. The CDR3 length is 15 residues. The CDR3 DNA sequence: TGCGCCAGCAGCTCCGGGACACTGTCCACAGATACGCAGTATTTT. Encoded protein: CASSSGTLSTDTQYF.

This clone was counted only a few times. J is TRBJ1-1 and V is TRBV5-1; unclear D gene. V gave up 2 bases and J gave up 0 bases, with 11 bases separating them. The CDR3 contains 15 residues. The V gene's germline CDR1 is SGHRS and CDR2 YFSETQ. The CDR3 protein is CASSFVVDMNTEAFF. The CDR3 coding sequence is TGCGCCAGCAGCTTCGTCGTGGATATGAACACTGAAGCTTTCTTT.

This clone was seen once. The chain is built from TRBV9 and TRBJ2-5, with 12 bases matching TRBD2. Germline V gene sequence: CDR1 SGDLS, CDR2 YYNGEE. The trim removed 3 bases at V and 5 bases at J, leaving 8 bases unmatched. This CDR3 has 16 amino acids. This CDR3 reads CASSGASGGAVETQYF. The CDR3 bases are TGTGCCAGCAGCGGCGCTAGCGGGGGGGCGGTGGAGACCCAGTACTTC.

The chain joins TRBV13 to TRBJ1-4; 7 positions match TRBD1. This CDR3 is 17 amino acids long. The V segment lost 3 bases and the J segment 8 bases; nucleotides outside the gene matches: 15. Per germline, CDR1 PRHDT and CDR2 FYEKMQ (reference sequence). CDR3 in DNA: TGTGCCAGCAGCTTCCGGGTGACAGGGCCGGGAAAAGAAAAACTGTTTTTT. Its translation: CASSFRVTGPGKEKLFF. Complete variable domain (other parts from reference TRBV13 and TRBJ1-4): AAGVIQSPRHLIKEKRETATLKCYPIPRHDTVYWYQQGPGQDPQFLISFYEKMQSDKGSIPDRFSAQQFSDYHSELNMSSLELGDSALYFCASSFRVTGPGKEKLFFGSGTQLSVL.

This chain uses TRBV6-1 with TRBJ1-4; TRBD1 matches at 8 bases. The CDR3 is 13 amino acids. V lost 8 bases, J lost 7 bases, and 6 bases stayed unmatched. CDR1 is MNHNS, CDR2 SASEGT, per germline. In DNA form, the CDR3 reads TGTGCCAGCTATCACAGGGGGGGTGAAAAACTGTTTTTT. Translated, it gives CASYHRGGEKLFF.

This clone has only one observation. This is likely an artifact of a read error, given a far larger clone one base away. Other DNA variants within this sample encode the same CDR3. The rearrangement uses TRBV11-1 and TRBJ1-1, with 8 bases aligning to TRBD1. This CDR3 is 14 amino acids long. Germline values: CDR1 SGHAT, CDR2 FQDESV (reference sequence). CDR3 loop: CASRHGQGNTEAFF. In DNA, the CDR3 is TGCGCCAGCAGACACGGACAGGGGAACACTGAAGCTTTCTTT.

V is TRBV7-9 and J is TRBJ1-5; D ambiguous. This CDR3 spans 12 amino acids. Germline CDR1 is SEHNR and CDR2 is FQNEAQ (reference sequence). Trimming took 8 bases from V and 5 from J, leaving 10 bases between them. The CDR3 spells CASGETDQPQHF. CDR3 DNA sequence: TGTGCCAGCGGGGAAACTGATCAGCCCCAGCATTTT.

The chain couples TRBV7-9 to TRBJ2-3; possible D gene TRBD2, 6 bases. V was pared by 0 bases and J by 2 bases, with 12 bases between. This CDR3 has 16 residues. CDR1 and CDR2 from the germline V gene are SEHNR and FQNEAQ (reference sequence). CDR3 DNA: TGTGCCAGCAGCTTAGCTGCACTAGCATCCACAGATACGCAGTATTTT. Its translation: CASSLAALASTDTQYF.

This clone was seen just once. This chain connects TRBV7-2 to TRBJ2-1; 12 bases are a match to TRBD2. The CDR3 consists of 18 residues. Losses at the gene ends were 4 bases for V and 5 bases for J; bases not matched to a gene: 12. The V gene's germline CDR1 is SGHTA and CDR2 FQGNSA. Here the CDR3 DNA reads TGTGCCAGCAGCTCAAAAATTACGACTAGCGGGAGAGACAATGAGCAGTTCTTC. It translates to CASSSKITTSGRDNEQFF.

The chain couples TRBV7-2 to TRBJ1-1; 8 bases line up with TRBD1. Germline assignment: CDR1 SGHTA and CDR2 FQGNSA. The V gene end was trimmed by 5 bases and the J gene end by 5 bases; junction bases not matched to a gene: 7. This CDR3 has 14 amino acids. CDR3 region: CASSTPGGKTEAFF. Written as DNA, the CDR3 is TGTGCCAGCAGCACCCCAGGGGGCAAAACTGAAGCTTTCTTT.

V gene TRBV18 combines with J gene TRBJ1-2, with 7 bases lining up with TRBD1. Trimming took 6 bases from V and 2 from J; bases not matched to a gene: 9. The CDR3 consists of 15 residues. Per the germline V gene, CDR1 is KGHSH and CDR2 is LQKENI. The CDR3 reads CASSEGATQNYGYTF. CDR3 DNA sequence: TGTGCCAGCTCTGAGGGGGCCACTCAGAACTATGGCTACACCTTC. The full variable domain, in which reference TRBV18 and TRBJ1-2 provide the parts outside the CDR3, is NAGVMQNPRHLVRRRGQEARLRCSPMKGHSHVYWYRQLPEEGLKFMVYLQKENIIDESGMPKERFSAEFPKEGPSILRIQQVVRGDSAAYFCASSEGATQNYGYTFGSGTRLTVV.

This clone was detected ten times or more. The chain links TRBV7-3 to TRBJ1-2; TRBD1 is a possible D gene (6 bases). The CDR3 is 16 residues long. Germline lookup yields CDR1 SGHTA and CDR2 FQGTGA. V was pared by 3 bases and J by 1 base, with 15 bases between. The CDR3 region is CASSLTPGAGNYGYTF. The CDR3 region has the DNA TGTGCCAGCAGCTTGACCCCAGGGGCCGGTAACTATGGCTACACCTTC.

The J gene is TRBJ2-7, the V gene TRBV18; D gene uncertain. CDR1 is KGHSH, CDR2 LQKENI, per germline. CDR3 length equals 16 residues. The V gene lost 0 bases and the J gene lost 1 base, with 13 bases spanning the gap. CDR3 DNA: TGTGCCAGCTCACCACCTAGGACGGATGAATCCTACGAGCAGTACTTC. Translated, it gives CASSPPRTDESYEQYF.

This chain joins TRBV7-5 and TRBJ2-1; the table's D call, TRBD2, has no DNA check behind it. TRBV7-5 is marked as a pseudogene. CDR3 length: 15 amino acids. CDR3: CARSLDRTSYNEQFF. CDR3 DNA sequence: TGTGCCAGAAGCTTAGACCGGACTAGCTACAATGAGCAGTTCTTC.